One and the same sample provided the 8 T cell receptor beta chains below, sequenced in a study of shared clonotypes between healthy human individuals. Using immunoSEQ multiplex PCR, the repertoire was profiled, and TCRdb retains in-frame clones only, with some absent. Among roughly 2,500,000 clones listed, over 85% were seen once. The specimen sequenced was naive CD4+ T cells from PBMCs. Indicated subset: CD45RA+ positively selected. The receptor set was obtained from a man between 18 and 29 years old in good health. Some clones in this sample may be carry-over from other donors' samples.

The chain joins TRBV18 to TRBJ2-1; possibly TRBD1 for D (5 bases). Trimming left V 3 bases short and J 6 bases short, with 9 bases between. This CDR3 contains 13 residues. Germline loops: CDR1 KGHSH, CDR2 LQKENI. This CDR3 reads CASSPLRVNEQFF. In DNA form, the CDR3 reads TGTGCCAGCTCACCGCTCAGGGTCAATGAGCAGTTCTTC.

The genes are TRBV6-5 and TRBJ2-1, with 8 bases lining up with TRBD2. Germline CDR1 MNHEY, CDR2 SVGAGI. The CDR3 is made up of 14 amino acids. V shed 7 bases, J shed 4 bases, and the junction held 6 bases outside the gene matches. CDR3 amino acids: CASKPGLAYNEQFF. The CDR3, as DNA: TGTGCCAGCAAACCAGGACTAGCTTACAATGAGCAGTTCTTC.

The rearrangement uses TRBV4-1 and TRBJ2-5, with 8 bases identical to TRBD2. The CDR3 runs 14 residues. Trimming took 4 bases from V and 6 from J; bases not matched to a gene: 7. Per the germline V gene, CDR1 is MGHRA and CDR2 is YSYEKL. CDR3 sequence: CASSLSGGVQTQYF. For the CDR3, the DNA is TGCGCCAGCAGCCTCTCCGGGGGGGTCCAGACCCAGTACTTC.

This clone appeared a single time. The chain combines TRBV4-1 with TRBJ2-7; D not resolved. The CDR3 covers 14 residues. V lost 0 bases and J lost 7, with 13 bases in between. The germline gives CDR1 MGHRA, CDR2 YSYEKL. The CDR3 is CASSQEISPWEQYF. In DNA form, the CDR3 reads TGCGCCAGCAGCCAAGAAATCTCCCCTTGGGAGCAGTACTTC.

The V call is TRBV18, the J call TRBJ1-1; a weak D match, TRBD1 (5 bases). Germline loops: CDR1 KGHSH, CDR2 LQKENI. V shed 3 bases and J shed 2 bases, with 19 bases lying between them. The CDR3 runs 17 residues. This CDR3 is CASSPGTLFSGNTEAFF. In DNA form, the CDR3 reads TGTGCCAGCTCACCCGGGACCCTTTTTAGTGGCAACACTGAAGCTTTCTTT.

This clone appeared a few times. Other DNA sequences of this sample code for an identical CDR3. This chain joins TRBV5-4 and TRBJ2-5; 11 bases line up with TRBD2. Unmatched junction bases numbered 0, after V lost 0 bases and J lost 2 bases. CDR3 length: 15 amino acids. Germline V gene lookup returns CDR1 SGHNT and CDR2 YYREEE (reference sequence). The CDR3 sequence is CASSLGLAGQETQYF. CDR3 sequence (DNA): TGTGCCAGCAGCTTGGGACTAGCGGGACAAGAGACCCAGTACTTC.

This sequence joins TRBV5-4 and TRBJ1-2; 9 bases match TRBD1. Per germline, CDR1 SGHNT and CDR2 YYREEE (reference sequence). The CDR3 covers 14 residues. The V gene end was trimmed by 4 bases and the J gene end by 8 bases; junction bases not matched to a gene: 9. This CDR3 is CASSPGQGLSGYTF. The CDR3 coding sequence is TGTGCCAGCAGCCCGGGACAGGGACTAAGCGGCTACACCTTC. The full variable domain, rest sourced from reference TRBV5-4 and TRBJ1-2, is ETGVTQSPTHLIKTRGQQVTLRCSSQSGHNTVSWYQQALGQGPQFIFQYYREEENGRGNFPPRFSGLQFPNYSSELNVNALELDDSALYLCASSPGQGLSGYTFGSGTRLTVV.

The chain is built from TRBV6-6 and TRBJ2-7, with D perhaps TRBD2 (6 bases). This CDR3 has 15 amino acids. Germline V lookup: CDR1 MNHNY, CDR2 SVGAGI (reference sequence). V lost 5 bases to trimming and J lost 1 base, with 15 bases between them. CDR3 amino acids: CASSALGGGSYEQYF. In nucleotides, the CDR3 is TGTGCCAGCAGTGCCCTCGGGGGTGGGTCCTACGAGCAGTACTTC.